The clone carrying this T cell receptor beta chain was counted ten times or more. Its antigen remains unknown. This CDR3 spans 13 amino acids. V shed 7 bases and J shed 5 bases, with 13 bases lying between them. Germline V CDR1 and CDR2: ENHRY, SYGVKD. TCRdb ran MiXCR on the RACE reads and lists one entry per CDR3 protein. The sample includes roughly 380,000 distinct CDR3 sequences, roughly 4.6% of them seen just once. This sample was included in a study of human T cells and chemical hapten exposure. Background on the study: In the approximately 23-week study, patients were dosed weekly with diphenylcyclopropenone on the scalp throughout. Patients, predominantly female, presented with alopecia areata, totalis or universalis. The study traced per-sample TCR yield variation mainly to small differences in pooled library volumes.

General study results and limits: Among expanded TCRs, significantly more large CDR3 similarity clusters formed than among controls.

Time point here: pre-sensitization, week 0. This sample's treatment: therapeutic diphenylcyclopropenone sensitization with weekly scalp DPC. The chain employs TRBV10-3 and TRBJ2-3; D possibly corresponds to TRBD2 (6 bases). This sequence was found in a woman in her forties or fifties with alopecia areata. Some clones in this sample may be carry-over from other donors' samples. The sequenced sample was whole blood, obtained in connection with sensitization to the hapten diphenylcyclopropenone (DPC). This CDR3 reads CAINPGVEDTQYF. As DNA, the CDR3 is TGTGCCATCAACCCGGGGGTGGAAGATACGCAGTATTTT.